The present TCR beta chain was sequenced within a study of beta chain features in type 1 diabetes. Study-level information: Cell yields, gender and age were similar in healthy donors and patients.

The table lists this clone with a few counts. This CDR3 has 13 residues. In germline, CDR1 is SNHLY, CDR2 FYNNEI. Germline trimming cut 6 bases from V and 6 bases from J; bases unmatched to any gene: 5. The investigators reverse transcribed all of the isolated RNA, so they sequenced expressed TCRB transcripts. Sequenced by immunoSEQ multiplex PCR; TCRdb stores in-frame clones only, minus some. The sample yields hundreds of thousands of clones, under 20% seen once. The receptor was derived from a woman aged 18-30 years in good health. The chain carries TRBV2 and TRBJ2-3; 8 positions match TRBD2. The sample taken for sequencing was naive CD4+ T cells from blood. CDR3 bases: TGTGCCAGCAGAGCGGGAGAACTTGATACGCAGTATTTT. Translation gives CASRAGELDTQYF.